Following are 13 T cell receptor beta chains from one sample sequenced in a study of T cells in Graves' hyperthyroidism and ophthalmopathy. RNA transcripts were the template for amplifying TCR beta CDR3 regions. HTBI primers were the set used in a first-round RT-PCR of the TCR CDR3. TCRdb itself ran the multiplex PCR reads through MiXCR, one entry per CDR3 protein. This sample has 480,000 or so distinct CDR3 sequences, with about 45% found just once. The sample taken for sequencing was peripheral blood or thyroid tissue (not recorded which). The receptors here all came from an adult woman with Graves' disease, either hyperthyroidism or ophthalmopathy (not recorded which).

This clonotype was recorded many times. The chain has TRBV4-3 and TRBJ2-6; D unresolved. Trimming removed 4 bases from V and 2 bases from J, with 6 bases in between. Germline values: CDR1 LGHNA, CDR2 YSLEER. The CDR3 runs 14 residues. The CDR3 nucleotides read TGCGCCAGCAGCCCCTGGACTGGGGCCAACGTCCTGACTTTC. Translating gives CASSPWTGANVLTF.

The rearrangement joins TRBV29-1 to TRBJ2-3, with D perhaps given as TRBD1 or TRBD2 (6 bases each). This CDR3 contains 14 residues. V dropped 4 bases and J dropped 1 base, with 12 bases sitting between them. Germline V lookup: CDR1 SQVTM, CDR2 ANQGSEA. DNA for the CDR3: TGCAGCGTTGTGGGGGGCCGAGGCACAGATACGCAGTATTTT. Its translation is CSVVGGRGTDTQYF.

V usage is TRBV24-1 and J usage is TRBJ2-2; 9 positions match TRBD2. CDR3 length: 16 residues. Germline trimming cut 4 bases from V and 1 base from J; bases unmatched to any gene: 3. CDR1 KGHDR and CDR2 SFDVKD come from the germline V gene. The CDR3 is CATSDLTSGNTGELFF. CDR3 DNA: TGTGCCACCAGTGACCTGACTAGCGGGAACACCGGGGAGCTGTTTTTT.

The V and J genes are TRBV20-1 and TRBJ1-2; D is unclear. The V gene lost 0 bases and the J gene lost 5 bases, with 13 bases spanning the gap. This CDR3 region has 14 residues. Germline loops: CDR1 DFQATT, CDR2 SNEGSKA (reference sequence). CDR3 DNA sequence: TGCAGTGCTAGAGAGGCAGGCGGCTGGTATGGCTACACCTTC. Its translation: CSAREAGGWYGYTF.

V and J are TRBV20-1 and TRBJ2-5; perhaps TRBD2 as D (6 bases). CDR1 DFQATT and CDR2 SNEGSKA come from the germline V gene (reference sequence). V was pared by 3 bases and J by 5 bases, with 13 bases between. The CDR3 length is 13 residues. In DNA form, the CDR3 reads TGCAGTGCTAGGTCGTGGAGGGAGGAGACCCAGTACTTC. It is translated as CSARSWREETQYF.

This clonotype was seen a handful of times. This sequence joins TRBV7-3 and TRBJ2-5; 11 bases agree with TRBD1. The V segment lost 5 bases and the J segment 5 bases; nucleotides outside the gene matches: 7. Germline V gene lookup returns CDR1 SGHTA and CDR2 FQGTGA. CDR3 length: 15 residues. CDR3 in amino acids: CASSQTGTGGETQYF. As DNA, the CDR3 is TGTGCCAGCAGCCAAACCGGGACAGGGGGGGAGACCCAGTACTTC.

The chain couples TRBV7-2 to TRBJ1-1; the D is unclear. Trimming took off 1 base at V and 10 bases at J, with 13 bases between the two ends. CDR1 and CDR2 from the germline V gene are SGHTA and FQGNSA. The CDR3 contains 13 residues. The CDR3 DNA is TGTGCCAGCAGCTTAGTCGGGGAACAGATAGCTTTCTTT. Translated, it gives CASSLVGEQIAFF. The complete variable domain, with remaining parts taken from reference TRBV7-2 and TRBJ1-1, reads GAGVSQSPSNKVTEKGKDVELRCDPISGHTALYWYRQSLGQGLEFLIYFQGNSAPDKSGLPSDRFSAERTGGSVSTLTIQRTQQEDSAVYLCASSLVGEQIAFFGQGTRLTVV.

Comment on this clonotype: Because the CDR3's place on the DNA is in doubt, the DNA is left out and the CDR3 is given as listed by TCRdb. The chain carries TRBV29-1 and TRBJ1-2. The germline V gene encodes CDR1 SQVTM and CDR2 ANQGSEA. Inclusive of both ends, the CDR3 amounts to 17 amino acids. This chain's CDR3 is CSVEDPFGMRAFFGYTF.

A few counts support this clonotype. The chain combines TRBV24-1 with TRBJ1-1; D perhaps matches TRBD1 (6 bases). The germline V and J ends were trimmed by 4 bases and 1 base, with 18 bases remaining between them. CDR3 length: 17 amino acids. Germline loops: CDR1 KGHDR, CDR2 SFDVKD. CDR3 sequence reads: CATSDGGTGRENTEAFF. DNA for the CDR3: TGTGCCACCAGTGACGGGGGAACAGGGCGGGAGAACACTGAAGCTTTCTTT.

A remark on this clonotype: The conserved phenylalanine or tryptophan is not found at the CDR3 terminus, so this likely reflects a read error. The DNA is left out, because the CDR3 cannot be placed on it with certainty; the CDR3 is given as TCRdb lists it. The J gene is TRBJ2-5, the V gene TRBV15. Germline CDR1 reads LNHNV; CDR2 reads YYDKDF (reference sequence). The CDR3 region is 14 residues in length, termini included. This CDR3 reads CATSRPTEDPVLRV.

V usage is TRBV9 and J usage is TRBJ2-7; 10 bases are shared with TRBD1. Germline assignment: CDR1 SGDLS and CDR2 YYNGEE. The CDR3 is 15 residues long. V lost 3 bases and J lost 1; bases outside the gene matches: 4. The CDR3: CASSAGQGDSYEQYF. CDR3 nucleotide sequence: TGTGCCAGCAGCGCTGGACAGGGGGATTCCTACGAGCAGTACTTC.

The chain recombines TRBV9 with TRBJ1-2; 9 bases agree with TRBD1. The CDR3 sequence is 16 residues long. Trimming took 2 bases from V and 8 from J; bases not matched to a gene: 13. Germline CDR1 SGDLS, CDR2 YYNGEE. The CDR3 loop reads CASSVNPSGQGSGYTF. In nucleotides, the CDR3 is TGTGCCAGCAGCGTCAATCCTAGCGGACAGGGGAGCGGCTACACCTTC.

The CDR3: CASRDRPGGRSGNTIYF. CDR3 nucleotide sequence: TGTGCCAGCAGGGACAGGCCAGGGGGGCGCTCTGGAAACACCATATATTTT. The chain links TRBV25-1 to TRBJ1-3; TRBD1 aligns across 7 bases. Germline lookup yields CDR1 MGHDK and CDR2 SYGVNS. V lost 6 bases, J lost 0 bases, and 11 bases stayed unmatched. The CDR3 spans 17 residues.